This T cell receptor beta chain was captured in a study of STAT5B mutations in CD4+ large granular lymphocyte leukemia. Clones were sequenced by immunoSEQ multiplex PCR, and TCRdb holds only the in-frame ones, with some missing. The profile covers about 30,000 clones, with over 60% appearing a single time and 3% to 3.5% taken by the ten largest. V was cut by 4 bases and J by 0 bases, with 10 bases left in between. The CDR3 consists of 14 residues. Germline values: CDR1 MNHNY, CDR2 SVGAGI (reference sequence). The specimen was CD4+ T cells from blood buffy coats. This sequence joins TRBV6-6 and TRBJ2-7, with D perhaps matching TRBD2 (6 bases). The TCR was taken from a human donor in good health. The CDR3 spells CASSLPGSSYEQYF. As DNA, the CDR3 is TGTGCCAGCAGTTTGCCCGGGAGCTCCTACGAGCAGTACTTC.